The present TCR beta chain was sequenced within a study of T cell responses to AZD1222 COVID-19 vaccine. Regarding the study as a whole: There were mostly white British donors and more females than males, and clonal diversity was possibly underestimated. Among vaccine-associated CD4 TCRs, coverage spanned spike, with dominance at 160-218 and 743-854.

Turning to this clone: Its matching antigen is unknown. A much larger clone is a single base away; this may be a read error. This sample also contains other DNA sequences that code for the same CDR3.

TCRdb keeps only in-frame clones here, not all; method: immunoSEQ multiplex PCR. The sample gives about 35,000 clones, 86% of which show up once; about 6.6% is in the top ten. This CDR3 is built from 12 residues. Trimming removed 6 bases at V and 0 bases at J, with 3 bases between. The germline gives CDR1 LNHDA, CDR2 SQIVND (reference sequence). V usage is TRBV19 and J usage is TRBJ1-5; D is ambiguous. This specimen consisted of peripheral blood, obtained on day 0 of AZD1222 vaccination. This TCR came from an adult in good health. The CDR3 sequence: CASRSSNQPQHF. The DNA of the CDR3 is TGTGCCAGTAGGAGTAGCAATCAGCCCCAGCATTTT.